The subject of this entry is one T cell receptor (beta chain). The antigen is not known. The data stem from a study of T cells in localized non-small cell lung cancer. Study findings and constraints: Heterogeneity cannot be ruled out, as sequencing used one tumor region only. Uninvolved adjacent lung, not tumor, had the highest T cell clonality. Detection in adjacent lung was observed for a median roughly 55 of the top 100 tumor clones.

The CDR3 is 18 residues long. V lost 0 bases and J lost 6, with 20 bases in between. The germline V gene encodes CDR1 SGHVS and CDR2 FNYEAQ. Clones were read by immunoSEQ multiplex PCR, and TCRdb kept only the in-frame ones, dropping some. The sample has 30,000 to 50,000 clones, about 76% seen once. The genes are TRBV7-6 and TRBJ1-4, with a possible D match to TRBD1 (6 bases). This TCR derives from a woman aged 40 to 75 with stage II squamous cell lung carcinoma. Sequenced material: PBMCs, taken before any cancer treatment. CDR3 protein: CASSLALPYQGSDEKLFF. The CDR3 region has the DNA TGTGCCAGCAGCTTAGCGCTCCCCTACCAGGGGTCGGATGAAAAACTGTTTTTT.